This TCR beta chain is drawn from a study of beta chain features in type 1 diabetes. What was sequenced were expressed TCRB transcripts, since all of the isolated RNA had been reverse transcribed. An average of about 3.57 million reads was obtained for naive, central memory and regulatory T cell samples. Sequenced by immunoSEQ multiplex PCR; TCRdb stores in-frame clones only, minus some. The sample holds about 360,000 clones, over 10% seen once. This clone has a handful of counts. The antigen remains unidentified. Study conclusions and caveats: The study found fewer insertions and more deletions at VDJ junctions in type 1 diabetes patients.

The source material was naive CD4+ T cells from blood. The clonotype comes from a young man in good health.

CDR3 nucleotide sequence: TGTGCCATCAGTACAGGACAGGGGGCCCGGTACGAGCAGTACTTC. This encodes CAISTGQGARYEQYF. The chain links TRBV10-3 to TRBJ2-7; 11 bases are a match to TRBD1. Germline CDR1 ENHRY, CDR2 SYGVKD. Trimming removed 5 bases from V and 4 bases from J; junction bases left unmatched: 7. This CDR3 spans 15 amino acids.